A single sample is the source of the 29 T cell receptor beta chains below, sequenced in a study of siplizumab effects on memory and regulatory T cells. Sequenced by immunoSEQ multiplex PCR; TCRdb stores in-frame clones only, minus some. The sample includes some 97,000 clones, more than 85% of them seen just once. Sequencing used CD4+ T cells sorted from blood. The receptors shown here come from a human donor in good health.

The genes are TRBV4-3 and TRBJ2-3, with 9 bases lining up with TRBD2. J lost 0 bases, V lost 3 bases, and 4 bases had no gene match. The CDR3 runs to 16 residues. Germline assignment: CDR1 LGHNA and CDR2 YSLEER. The DNA of the CDR3 is TGCGCCAGCAGCCAGGGGCTAGCGGGGAGCACAGATACGCAGTATTTT. Translation: CASSQGLAGSTDTQYF.

This sequence joins TRBV2 and TRBJ2-1; D remains unclear. Germline CDR1 reads SNHLY; CDR2 reads FYNNEI. V was cut by 6 bases and J by 10 bases, with 13 bases left in between. CDR3 size: 12 residues. The DNA for the CDR3 is TGTGCCAGCAGACCGCCTGCCGGCGAGCAGTTCTTC. Amino acid sequence: CASRPPAGEQFF.

In its sample, this clone was seen many times. The genes are TRBV18 and TRBJ2-3; D is unclear. The CDR3 extends over 12 amino acids. Germline V gene sequence: CDR1 KGHSH, CDR2 LQKENI. Trimming removed 5 bases at V and 0 bases at J, with 3 bases between. The CDR3 DNA reads TGTGCCAGCTCAGATAGCACAGATACGCAGTATTTT. Translated: CASSDSTDTQYF.

In this sample, this clone turned up a few times. The rearrangement links TRBV7-7 to TRBJ2-2; D is uncertain. The ends were cut back, 4 bases at V and 0 bases at J, with 6 bases in the middle. Germline CDR1 SSHAT, CDR2 FNYEAQ (reference sequence). The CDR3 sequence is 14 residues long. CDR3 DNA: TGTGCCAGCAGCTCCGATTCGAACACCGGGGAGCTGTTTTTT. Amino acids: CASSSDSNTGELFF.

This clone turned up a few times. The genes are TRBV2 and TRBJ1-1, with 9 bases matching TRBD1. Germline assignment: CDR1 SNHLY and CDR2 FYNNEI. There are 13 residues in the CDR3. V gave up 6 bases and J gave up 2 bases; unmatched junction bases: 1. The DNA for the CDR3 is TGTGCCAGCAGGGGACAGGGAAACACTGAAGCTTTCTTT. Translating gives CASRGQGNTEAFF.

The chain employs TRBV5-1 and TRBJ1-4, with 10 bases that match TRBD1. In germline, CDR1 is SGHRS, CDR2 YFSETQ. The J segment lost 7 bases and the V segment lost 1 base, leaving 4 bases of the junction unmatched. CDR3 length: 15 amino acids. Here the CDR3 DNA reads TGCGCCAGCAGCTTGAGACAGGGGGCGAGTGAAAAACTGTTTTTT. Its translation: CASSLRQGASEKLFF.

The chain combines TRBV5-1 with TRBJ2-1, with D unclear. V gave up 0 bases and J gave up 1 base, with 8 bases separating them. CDR3 size: 15 residues. The germline V gene has CDR1 SGHRS and CDR2 YFSETQ. Here the CDR3 DNA reads TGCGCCAGCAGCTTGGCCGCAGGTTCCTACAATGAGCAGTTCTTC. Translation: CASSLAAGSYNEQFF.

This clone appeared a few times. The chain has TRBV15 and TRBJ1-2; the match to TRBD1 covers 7 bases. Trimming took 5 bases from V and 8 from J; bases not matched to a gene: 17. The CDR3 extends over 16 amino acids. Germline CDR1 reads LNHNV; CDR2 reads YYDKDF (reference sequence). The DNA for the CDR3 is TGTGCCACCAGCCCCGATCCAGGACAGGCCTCCGGGGGCTACACCTTC. It codes for CATSPDPGQASGGYTF.

This chain connects TRBV6-1 to TRBJ1-6, with D perhaps matching TRBD1 (6 bases). The germline gives CDR1 MNHNS, CDR2 SASEGT. The V end lost 5 bases, the J end lost 10 bases, and 24 bases lay between the germline ends. CDR3 length: 17 amino acids. In DNA form, the CDR3 reads TGTGCCAGCAGTCAAGTCGCGGTGAGTGGGGGCGGCTCACCCCTCCACTTT. Translating gives CASSQVAVSGGGSPLHF.

The CDR3, as DNA: TGTGCCAGCAGCTCTGCCGACTACAATGAGCAGTTCTTC. It yields the protein CASSSADYNEQFF. The chain uses TRBV7-3 and TRBJ2-1; D gene uncertain. Germline V gene data show CDR1 as SGHTA and CDR2 as FQGTGA. Trimming shortened V by 4 bases and J by 3 bases, and 7 bases separated the two germline ends. The CDR3 totals 13 residues.

The V and J genes are TRBV13 and TRBJ2-7, with 8 nucleotides matching TRBD2. Germline V lookup: CDR1 PRHDT, CDR2 FYEKMQ (reference sequence). V was clipped by 5 bases and J by 3 bases; unmatched bases: 9. CDR3 size: 15 residues. Here the CDR3 reads CASSLRRGASYEQYF. The CDR3 DNA follows: TGTGCCAGCAGCCTGAGGCGGGGGGCCAGCTACGAGCAGTACTTC.

The rearrangement joins TRBV23-1 to TRBJ2-2; 8 bases agree with TRBD1. TRBV23-1 is identified as an open reading frame with a role that is uncertain. The CDR3 consists of 14 residues. V dropped 3 bases and J dropped 3; count of bases not matched to a gene: 0. Here the CDR3 reads CASSQTGDTGELFF. The DNA of the CDR3 is TGCGCCAGCAGTCAGACAGGGGACACCGGGGAGCTGTTTTTT.

The genes are TRBV6-5 and TRBJ2-2; TRBD2 is a possible D gene (6 bases). The V end lost 0 bases, the J end lost 0 bases, and 8 bases lay between the germline ends. The length of the CDR3 is 16 residues. CDR1 MNHEY and CDR2 SVGAGI come from the germline V gene. This chain's CDR3 is CASSYSAGTNTGELFF. DNA of the CDR3: TGTGCCAGCAGTTACTCGGCGGGGACGAACACCGGGGAGCTGTTTTTT.

This clone came up a few times. CDR3 amino acids: CASSTRLAGAESEQYF. CDR3 nucleotide sequence: TGTGCCAGCAGCACCCGACTAGCGGGGGCCGAGAGCGAGCAGTACTTC. V gene TRBV5-4 combines with J gene TRBJ2-7; 12 bases line up with TRBD2. In germline, CDR1 is SGHNT, CDR2 YYREEE (reference sequence). The junction had 11 bases not matched to a gene; V was cut back by 4 bases and J by 6 bases. CDR3 length equals 16 residues.

This chain uses TRBV5-1 with TRBJ2-3; 8 nucleotides agree with TRBD2. Looked up from germline, CDR1 is SGHRS and CDR2 is YFSETQ. This CDR3 region has 14 residues. Germline trimming cut 4 bases from V and 4 bases from J; bases unmatched to any gene: 5. Here the CDR3 reads CASSKAGVSDTQYF. Here the CDR3 DNA reads TGCGCCAGCAGCAAAGCGGGGGTATCAGATACGCAGTATTTT.

The table lists this clone with a count of one. V usage is TRBV2 and J usage is TRBJ1-2; 10 bases match TRBD1. Germline V CDR1 and CDR2: SNHLY, FYNNEI. The CDR3 spans 13 residues. V was pared by 8 bases and J by 6 bases, with 6 bases of the junction left unmatched. The CDR3 DNA is TGTGCCAGCGATAGGGACAGGGGTGATGGCTACACCTTC. Translating it yields CASDRDRGDGYTF.

This clone was recorded only once. This chain uses TRBV28 with TRBJ2-7; TRBD1 is a possible D gene (5 bases). The germline CDR1 and CDR2 sequences are MDHEN and SYDVKM. This CDR3 has 14 residues. Trimming took off 7 bases at V and 4 bases at J, with 17 bases between the two ends. The CDR3: CASTTQGLPYEQYF. CDR3 nucleotide sequence: TGTGCCAGCACCACCCAGGGTTTACCTTACGAGCAGTACTTC. The variable domain in full, completed from reference TRBV28 and TRBJ2-7, reads DVKVTQSSRYLVKRTGEKVFLECVQDMDHENMFWYRQDPGLGLRLIYFSYDVKMKEKGDIPEGYSVSREKKERFSLILESASTNQTSMYLCASTTQGLPYEQYFGPGTRLTVT.

CDR3 DNA: TGTGCCAGCTCACGGGGCCAGGGTCAGAATTCACCCCTCCACTTT. Amino acid sequence: CASSRGQGQNSPLHF. The chain joins TRBV18 to TRBJ1-6, with D possibly TRBD1 on 5 matching bases. From germline, CDR1 is KGHSH and CDR2 LQKENI. V was shortened by 4 bases and J by 7 bases, with 14 bases between the two germline ends. The CDR3 spans 15 residues.

In regard to this clone: This sample includes further DNA sequences coding for the same CDR3. The chain combines TRBV5-1 with TRBJ1-1; tentatively, D is TRBD1 (5 bases). V lost 1 base, J lost 1 base, and 5 bases lay in between. CDR1 and CDR2 from the germline V gene are SGHRS and YFSETQ. The CDR3 is 13 residues long. The CDR3 protein is CASSLTGNTEAFF. DNA for the CDR3: TGCGCCAGCAGCTTGACAGGGAACACTGAAGCTTTCTTT.

The chain links TRBV5-1 to TRBJ2-1, with 8 bases lining up with TRBD1. The CDR3 is 15 residues long. Germline V gene lookup returns CDR1 SGHRS and CDR2 YFSETQ. Trimming cost V 1 base and J 7 bases; bases outside gene matches: 7. The CDR3 spells CASSLRADRVNEQFF. The DNA of the CDR3 is TGCGCCAGCAGCTTGAGGGCGGACAGGGTAAATGAGCAGTTCTTC.

The DNA for the CDR3 is TGTGCCAGTAGTAGGGACAGGGGAGACAATCAGCCCCAGCATTTT. This encodes CASSRDRGDNQPQHF. The genes are TRBV19 and TRBJ1-5, with 10 positions matching TRBD1. The CDR3 length is 15 residues. V gave up 4 bases and J gave up 3 bases; unmatched junction bases: 3. Germline V gene lookup returns CDR1 LNHDA and CDR2 SQIVND (reference sequence). Full variable domain (missing parts from reference TRBV19 and TRBJ1-5): DGGITQSPKYLFRKEGQNVTLSCEQNLNHDAMYWYRQDPGQGLRLIYYSQIVNDFQKGDIAEGYSVSREKKESFPLTVTSAQKNPTAFYLCASSRDRGDNQPQHFGDGTRLSIL.

Here the CDR3 DNA reads TGTGCCAGCTCACCAGACTACGAGCAGTACTTC. Translating it yields CASSPDYEQYF. This chain links TRBV18 with TRBJ2-5; D not resolved. The J call may be wrong; the DNA end is better matched by TRBJ2-7. Germline V lookup: CDR1 KGHSH, CDR2 LQKENI. There are 11 residues in the CDR3.

The chain carries TRBV5-4 and TRBJ2-3; D may be TRBD2 (7 bases). V shed 4 bases and J shed 2 bases, with 14 bases lying between them. The CDR3 has 15 amino acids. Germline V gene lookup returns CDR1 SGHNT and CDR2 YYREEE (reference sequence). The CDR3 is CASSVGGASTDTQYF. DNA of the CDR3: TGTGCCAGCAGCGTAGGGGGGGCTTCCACAGATACGCAGTATTTT.

The V call is TRBV6-1, the J call TRBJ1-2; D gene uncertain. Trimming shortened V by 3 bases and J by 4 bases, and 6 bases separated the two germline ends. Germline V gives CDR1 MNHNS, CDR2 SASEGT. The CDR3 covers 12 residues. The CDR3 loop reads CASSDRLYGYTF. The CDR3 DNA reads TGTGCCAGCAGTGACAGACTCTATGGCTACACCTTC.

The chain carries TRBV12-5 and TRBJ1-2; perhaps TRBD1 as D (5 bases). Trimming stripped 3 bases from V and 8 bases from J, with 16 bases between. Germline CDR1 LGHNT, CDR2 FRNRAP. The CDR3 loop spans 14 amino acids. CDR3 sequence: CASGFKGRIEGYTF. The DNA of the CDR3 is TGTGCTAGTGGTTTTAAGGGGAGGATCGAAGGCTACACCTTC. Full variable domain (outside the CDR3, taken from reference TRBV12-5 and TRBJ1-2): DARVTQTPRHKVTEMGQEVTMRCQPILGHNTVFWYRQTMMQGLELLAYFRNRAPLDDSGMPKDRFSAEMPDATLATLKIQPSEPRDSAVYFCASGFKGRIEGYTFGSGTRLTVV.

This chain uses TRBV7-2 with TRBJ2-1; TRBD2 agrees at 8 bases. CDR1 and CDR2 from the germline V gene are SGHTA and FQGNSA. The CDR3 loop spans 17 amino acids. Germline trimming cut 4 bases from V and 3 bases from J; bases unmatched to any gene: 11. This chain's CDR3 is CASSYEFGGGRYNEQFF. The DNA of the CDR3 is TGTGCCAGCAGCTATGAGTTTGGCGGGGGGCGCTACAATGAGCAGTTCTTC. Filled out from reference TRBV7-2 and TRBJ2-1, the complete variable domain reads GAGVSQSPSNKVTEKGKDVELRCDPISGHTALYWYRQSLGQGLEFLIYFQGNSAPDKSGLPSDRFSAERTGGSVSTLTIQRTQQEDSAVYLCASSYEFGGGRYNEQFFGPGTRLTVL.

V is TRBV6-4 and J is TRBJ2-3, with 10 nucleotides matching TRBD2. Germline values: CDR1 MRHNA, CDR2 SNTAGT. V shed 6 bases, J shed 2 bases, and the junction held 8 bases outside the gene matches. The CDR3 runs 16 residues. The CDR3 DNA reads as TGTGCCAGCAGGAAGGTAGCGGGGGGCTCCACAGATACGCAGTATTTT. This gives the protein CASRKVAGGSTDTQYF.

The genes are TRBV28 and TRBJ1-1, with D possibly TRBD1 on 6 matching bases. The CDR3 spans 15 residues. Looked up from germline, CDR1 is MDHEN and CDR2 is SYDVKM. Trimming cost V 5 bases and J 1 base, with 14 bases left between them. The CDR3 sequence: CASSPHMDRNTEAFF. The CDR3 DNA sequence: TGTGCCAGCAGTCCCCACATGGACAGGAACACTGAAGCTTTCTTT. The variable domain in full, with the rest retrieved from reference TRBV28 and TRBJ1-1, is DVKVTQSSRYLVKRTGEKVFLECVQDMDHENMFWYRQDPGLGLRLIYFSYDVKMKEKGDIPEGYSVSREKKERFSLILESASTNQTSMYLCASSPHMDRNTEAFFGQGTRLTVV.

This sequence joins TRBV4-3 and TRBJ2-5; maybe TRBD1 (6 bases). V lost 0 bases to trimming and J lost 3 bases, with 20 bases between them. The CDR3 extends over 18 amino acids. Germline values: CDR1 LGHNA, CDR2 YSLEER. CDR3 region: CASSQEQGYEKPKETQYF. The DNA for the CDR3 is TGCGCCAGCAGCCAAGAACAGGGTTACGAGAAACCGAAAGAGACCCAGTACTTC.